The entry below gives a single T cell receptor beta chain sequence along with its context. The sample is drawn from a study of blood T cells in healthy people across ages. Combining a sample-barcoded 5' primer with a J-beta primer mix, a second PCR ran for about 6 to 12 cycles. MiXCR was run by TCRdb on the 5' RACE reads, yielding one entry per CDR3 protein. The sample yields roughly 800,000 distinct CDR3 sequences, about 26% seen once. The same sample was also used in a study of T cells of mothers and their children.

Sequenced input: blood. This TCR was recovered from a boy younger than 18 in good health.

DNA of the CDR3: TGTGCCAGCAGCCAAGCGGCCGGGTTCCAAGAGACCCAGTACTTC. Protein sequence: CASSQAAGFQETQYF. V is TRBV4-2 and J is TRBJ2-5; D gene uncertain. The germline V gene has CDR1 LGHNA and CDR2 YNFKEQ. Trimming stripped 1 base from V and 1 base from J, with 10 bases between. This CDR3 is 15 amino acids long.